The sequence of this T cell receptor beta chain was determined in a study of T cell repertoires in cytomegalovirus infection. Whole-study findings and limits: Dominating the ex vivo response were HLA-C-restricted CMV-specific TCR beta clonotypes.

TCRdb reprocessed the reads via MiXCR and lists one record per CDR3 protein. The sample shows 750,000 to 900,000 distinct CDR3 sequences, 25% to 35% of them seen only once. Trimming shortened V by 1 base and J by 3 bases, and 18 bases separated the two germline ends. CDR3 length: 17 residues. CDR1 and CDR2 (germline): SGHAT, FQNNGV. Of note for this clonotype: Its antigen is not known.

This sample comprised cultured CD8+ T cells from PBMCs, obtained from culture after CMV antigen stimulation. The clonotype comes from a human donor in good health (CMV status not recorded). Some clones in this sample may be carry-over from other donors' samples. The rearrangement links TRBV11-2 to TRBJ1-2, with D tentatively TRBD1 (6 bases). CDR3 DNA: TGTGCCAGCAGCTTAGGAGTCCGACGGGGGCTACACTATGGCTACACCTTC. Protein sequence: CASSLGVRRGLHYGYTF.